This T cell receptor beta chain was recovered during a study of cytomegalovirus exposure and HLA in healthy donors. PCR used 60 Vbeta primers and 13 Jbeta primers. The repertoire was sequenced with immunoSEQ multiplex PCR; TCRdb's copy has only in-frame clones and lacks some. The sample yields around 190,000 clones, 87% seen once. This CDR3 has 16 residues. Unmatched junction bases numbered 7, after V lost 2 bases and J lost 4 bases. The V gene's germline CDR1 is SGDLS and CDR2 YYNGEE. The sample consisted of PBMCs. The chain links TRBV9 to TRBJ2-5, with 11 bases lining up with TRBD2. This clonotype was obtained from a boy aged 2 to 10 in good health and CMV-seronegative. The CDR3, as DNA: TGTGCCAGCAGCGTTACTAGCGGGAGTTTCGTAGAGACCCAGTACTTC. The encoded protein is CASSVTSGSFVETQYF. Variable domain in full (rest from reference TRBV9 and TRBJ2-5): DSGVTQTPKHLITATGQRVTLRCSPRSGDLSVYWYQQSLDQGLQFLIQYYNGEERAKGNILERFSAQQFPDLHSELNLSSLELGDSALYFCASSVTSGSFVETQYFGPGTRLLVL.